Shown below are 21 T cell receptor beta chains from a single sample sequenced in a study of early T cells in non-severe SARS-CoV-2 infection. MiXCR, run by TCRdb on the 5' RACE reads, gives a single entry per CDR3 protein. The table has approximately 32,000 distinct CDR3 sequences, 3.9% seen once. Sequenced material: whole blood. The source is an adult who was a healthcare worker with PCR-confirmed SARS-CoV-2 infection or an uninfected control (not recorded which).

This clonotype came up many times. This chain joins TRBV7-6 and TRBJ1-6, with TRBD1 identical over 7 bases. Germline CDR1 reads SGHVS; CDR2 reads FNYEAQ. There are 14 residues in the CDR3. J lost 5 bases, V lost 5 bases, and 3 bases had no gene match. CDR3 amino acids: CASSEGQHNSPLHF. The CDR3 nucleotides are TGTGCCAGCAGCGAGGGACAGCATAATTCACCCCTCCACTTT.

This clonotype showed up many times. V and J are TRBV18 and TRBJ1-1, with 7 bases aligning to TRBD1. The junction had 5 bases not matched to a gene; V was cut back by 5 bases and J by 5 bases. CDR3 length: 13 residues. From germline, CDR1 is KGHSH and CDR2 LQKENI. CDR3 in DNA: TGTGCCAGCTCAGGGGGACAGAGGACTGAAGCTTTCTTT. This codes for CASSGGQRTEAFF.

The table lists this clonotype with many counts. This chain uses TRBV19 with TRBJ1-5; D possibly corresponds to TRBD1 (6 bases). The V gene lost 8 bases and the J gene lost 8 bases, with 19 bases spanning the gap. In germline, CDR1 is LNHDA, CDR2 SQIVND (reference sequence). The CDR3 runs to 14 residues. CDR3 bases: TGTGCCAGTTTCCCTTCCGGGACAATGGAGCCCCAGCATTTT. Protein product: CASFPSGTMEPQHF. Complete variable domain (other parts from reference TRBV19 and TRBJ1-5): DGGITQSPKYLFRKEGQNVTLSCEQNLNHDAMYWYRQDPGQGLRLIYYSQIVNDFQKGDIAEGYSVSREKKESFPLTVTSAQKNPTAFYLCASFPSGTMEPQHFGDGTRLSIL.

The chain is built from TRBV29-1 and TRBJ2-3; D not certain. CDR1 is SQVTM and CDR2 is ANQGSEA in the germline V gene. The CDR3 length is 10 residues. Trimming removed 8 bases from V and 2 bases from J, with 5 bases in between. The CDR3 sequence is CSLFTDTQYF. The CDR3 bases are TGCAGCCTGTTCACAGATACGCAGTATTTT.

This clonotype was seen many times. This chain uses TRBV7-2 with TRBJ1-5, with D perhaps TRBD1 (5 bases). The CDR3 sequence is 14 residues long. The V end lost 0 bases, the J end lost 2 bases, and 5 bases lay between the germline ends. Germline CDR1 and CDR2: SGHTA and FQGNSA. CDR3 coding DNA: TGTGCCAGCAGCTTAGCAGGGGGCAATCAGCCCCAGCATTTT. It encodes CASSLAGGNQPQHF.

The sample holds many counts of this clonotype. The chain joins TRBV9 to TRBJ2-1; D possibly uses TRBD1 or TRBD2 (5 bases each). The CDR3 contains 16 residues. V lost 6 bases, J lost 1 base, and 17 bases lay in between. The V gene's germline CDR1 is SGDLS and CDR2 YYNGEE. CDR3 protein: CASTSGIWGSYNEQFF. The DNA of the CDR3 is TGTGCCAGCACCTCCGGGATCTGGGGGTCCTACAATGAGCAGTTCTTC.

The rearrangement joins TRBV3-1 to TRBJ2-7; D might be TRBD2 (5 bases). V was clipped by 7 bases and J by 5 bases, with 18 bases between them. CDR1 is LGHDT, CDR2 YNNKEL, per germline (reference sequence). The CDR3 is 14 amino acids. CDR3 protein: CASTRTGSTHEQYF. The CDR3 DNA reads as TGTGCCAGCACACGGACGGGGAGTACCCACGAGCAGTACTTC.

This clonotype was seen ten or more times. This chain joins TRBV28 and TRBJ1-2, with D perhaps TRBD1 (6 bases). Trimming took off 5 bases at V and 7 bases at J, with 14 bases between the two ends. This CDR3 contains 13 residues. Germline loops: CDR1 MDHEN, CDR2 SYDVKM. DNA of the CDR3: TGTGCCAGCAGTCTCAGGGTACAGGGTGGCTACACCTTC. Protein: CASSLRVQGGYTF.

In nucleotides, the CDR3 is TGCAGCGTTGGCCAAAGGGCTAGCGGGAGGTCAGATACGCAGTATTTT. It yields the protein CSVGQRASGRSDTQYF. V is TRBV29-1 and J is TRBJ2-3; 11 bases agree with TRBD2. J gave up 4 bases and V 4 bases, and 10 bases lay outside the gene matches. Germline V lookup: CDR1 SQVTM, CDR2 ANQGSEA. This CDR3 contains 16 residues.

The J gene is TRBJ1-4, the V gene TRBV4-1; 8 bases agree with TRBD1. CDR1 and CDR2 from the germline V gene are MGHRA and YSYEKL. The CDR3 has 16 amino acids. V was pared by 1 base and J by 3 bases, with 4 bases of the junction left unmatched. CDR3 residues: CASSQGPTGANEKLFF. The CDR3 DNA reads TGCGCCAGCAGCCAAGGCCCGACAGGGGCTAATGAAAAACTGTTTTTT.

This clonotype was seen many times. The V call is TRBV19, the J call TRBJ1-5; D is ambiguous. Trimming shortened V by 9 bases and J by 2 bases, and 11 bases separated the two germline ends. Germline CDR1 LNHDA, CDR2 SQIVND (reference sequence). There are 13 residues in the CDR3. CDR3 in DNA: TGTGCCAGCCAGTGGGGTGGCAATCAGCCCCAGCATTTT. It translates to CASQWGGNQPQHF.

This clonotype was seen only a few times. This chain joins TRBV12-3 or TRBV12-4 and TRBJ1-4; D is perhaps TRBD1 (6 bases). The CDR3 consists of 13 residues. The V and J ends lost 3 bases and 8 bases respectively, with 10 bases between them. The CDR3 nucleotides are TGTGCCAGCAGTTTGATAGGGGGGGAAAAACTGTTTTTT. Protein sequence: CASSLIGGEKLFF.

This chain uses TRBV3-1 with TRBJ2-2, with D hard to call. Germline V gives CDR1 LGHDT, CDR2 YNNKEL (reference sequence). This CDR3 is built from 14 residues. With 3 bases removed from V and 1 base from J, the gap between germline ends came to 6 bases. CDR3 sequence: CASSQMGNTGELFF. The CDR3 DNA is TGTGCCAGCAGCCAGATGGGGAACACCGGGGAGCTGTTTTTT. The full variable domain, with the rest looked up from reference TRBV3-1 and TRBJ2-2, is DTAVSQTPKYLVTQMGNDKSIKCEQNLGHDTMYWYKQDSKKFLKIMFSYNNKELIINETVPNRFSPKSPDKAHLNLHINSLELGDSAVYFCASSQMGNTGELFFGEGSRLTVL.

This clonotype was counted many times. The rearrangement joins TRBV12-3 or TRBV12-4 to TRBJ1-5; D remains ambiguous. With 6 bases removed from V and 3 bases from J, the gap between germline ends came to 12 bases. This CDR3 has 14 residues. The CDR3: CASSPGRNNQPQHF. The CDR3 DNA reads TGTGCCAGCAGCCCAGGACGGAACAATCAGCCCCAGCATTTT.

This clonotype was picked up many times. The chain links TRBV7-6 to TRBJ2-2; 7 positions match TRBD1. With 4 bases clipped from V and 3 bases from J, the junction kept 5 bases outside the gene matches. CDR3 length equals 15 residues. Germline V gives CDR1 SGHVS, CDR2 FNYEAQ. Here the CDR3 DNA reads TGTGCCAGCAGCTACCGACAGGGTCACACCGGGGAGCTGTTTTTT. Translating gives CASSYRQGHTGELFF.

The chain has TRBV12-3 or TRBV12-4 and TRBJ2-2; D may match TRBD1 or TRBD2 (6 bases each). The CDR3 is made up of 15 amino acids. Trimming pared 6 bases from V and 1 base from J, leaving 12 bases between. This CDR3 is CASRYRGRNTGELFF. The CDR3 DNA reads TGTGCCAGCAGGTATCGGGGGCGGAACACCGGGGAGCTGTTTTTT.

This clonotype showed up many times. The rearrangement links TRBV7-9 to TRBJ1-1; D call uncertain. Germline CDR1 reads SEHNR; CDR2 reads FQNEAQ (reference sequence). The CDR3 runs to 11 residues. Trimming left V 6 bases short and J 4 bases short, with 6 bases between. The CDR3 DNA reads as TGTGCCAGCAGTCAGAGCACTGAAGCTTTCTTT. It encodes CASSQSTEAFF.

There are many counts of this clonotype. This chain joins TRBV6-1 and TRBJ2-7; no clear D. V lost 2 bases and J lost 3, with 11 bases in between. Germline V lookup: CDR1 MNHNS, CDR2 SASEGT. This CDR3 is built from 14 residues. The CDR3 DNA follows: TGTGCCAGCAGTGAACGGGCCAGAATCTACGAGCAGTACTTC. Residues: CASSERARIYEQYF.

This clonotype was recorded a few times. V is TRBV30 and J is TRBJ1-5; TRBD1 matches 12 bases. The CDR3 totals 14 residues. Trimming removed 2 bases from V and 6 bases from J; junction bases left unmatched: 2. Germline V lookup: CDR1 GTSNPN, CDR2 SVGIG (reference sequence). CDR3 residues: CAWSRDRGLQPQHF. In DNA form, the CDR3 reads TGTGCCTGGAGTAGGGACAGGGGGCTTCAGCCCCAGCATTTT.

This clonotype was recorded at least ten times. The chain combines TRBV6-1 with TRBJ2-2, with 9 bases fitting TRBD1. The CDR3 extends over 15 amino acids. CDR1 is MNHNS and CDR2 is SASEGT in the germline V gene. The junction had 10 bases not matched to a gene; V was cut back by 8 bases and J by 6 bases. The CDR3: CASRGTGGFAGELFF. The CDR3 coding sequence is TGTGCCAGCCGCGGTACAGGGGGCTTCGCCGGGGAGCTGTTTTTT.

There are many counts of this clonotype. This sequence joins TRBV4-1 and TRBJ1-1, with a weak D call TRBD1 (6 bases). The germline V and J ends were trimmed by 8 bases and 10 bases, with 14 bases remaining between them. Germline CDR1 and CDR2: MGHRA and YSYEKL. The CDR3 extends over 11 amino acids. The CDR3 protein is CASAEGGGAFF. The CDR3 DNA reads as TGCGCCAGCGCGGAAGGGGGGGGAGCTTTCTTT.